This T cell receptor (beta chain) comes out of a study of blood T cell repertoires in COVID-19. Method: immunoSEQ multiplex PCR; TCRdb's copy keeps in-frame clones and lacks some. The sample includes around 160,000 clones, 84% of them seen just once. Sequencing was done on a sample of PBMCs or T cells enriched from blood (not recorded which). The TCR was taken from a woman between 45 and 60 years old who had been exposed to COVID-19.

In nucleotides, the CDR3 is TGTGCCAGTCACCCCACGGGGGCGAACACCGGGGAGCTGTTTTTT. This codes for CASHPTGANTGELFF. This chain connects TRBV19 to TRBJ2-2, with a possible D match to TRBD2 (6 bases). Germline V CDR1 and CDR2: LNHDA, SQIVND (reference sequence). The ends were cut back, 8 bases at V and 0 bases at J, with 13 bases in the middle. The CDR3 contains 15 residues.